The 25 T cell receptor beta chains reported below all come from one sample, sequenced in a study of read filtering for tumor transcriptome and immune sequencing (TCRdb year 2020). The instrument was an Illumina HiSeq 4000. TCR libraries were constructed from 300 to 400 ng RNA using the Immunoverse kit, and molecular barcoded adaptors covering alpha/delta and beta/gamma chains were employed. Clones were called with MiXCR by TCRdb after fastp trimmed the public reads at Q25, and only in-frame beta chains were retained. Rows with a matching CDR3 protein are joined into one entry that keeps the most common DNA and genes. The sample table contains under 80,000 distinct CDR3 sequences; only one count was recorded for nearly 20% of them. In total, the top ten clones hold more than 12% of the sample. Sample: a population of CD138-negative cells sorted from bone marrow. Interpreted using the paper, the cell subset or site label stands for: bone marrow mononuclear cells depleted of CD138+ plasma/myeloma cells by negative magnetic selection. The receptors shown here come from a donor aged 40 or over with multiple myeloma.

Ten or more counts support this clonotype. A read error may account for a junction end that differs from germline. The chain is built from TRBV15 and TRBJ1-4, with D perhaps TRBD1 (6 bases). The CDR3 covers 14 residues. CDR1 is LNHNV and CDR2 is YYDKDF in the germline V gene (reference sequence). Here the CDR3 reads CATLEQGTNEKLSF. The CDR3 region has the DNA TGTGCCACGCTGGAACAGGGTACTAATGAAAAACTGTCTTTT.

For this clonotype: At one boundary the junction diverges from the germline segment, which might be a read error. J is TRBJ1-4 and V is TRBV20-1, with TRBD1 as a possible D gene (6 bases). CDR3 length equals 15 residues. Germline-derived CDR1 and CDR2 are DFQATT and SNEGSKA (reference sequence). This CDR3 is CSARRGGGYNVKLFF. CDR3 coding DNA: TGCAGTGCTAGGAGGGGGGGGGGGTATAATGTAAAACTGTTTTTT.

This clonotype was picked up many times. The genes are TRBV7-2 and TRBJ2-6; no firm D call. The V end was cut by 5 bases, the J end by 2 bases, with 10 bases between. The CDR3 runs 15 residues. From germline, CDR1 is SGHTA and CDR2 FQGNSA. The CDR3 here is CASSRDWAGANVLTF. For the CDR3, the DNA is TGTGCCAGCAGCCGAGACTGGGCTGGGGCCAACGTCCTGACTTTC.

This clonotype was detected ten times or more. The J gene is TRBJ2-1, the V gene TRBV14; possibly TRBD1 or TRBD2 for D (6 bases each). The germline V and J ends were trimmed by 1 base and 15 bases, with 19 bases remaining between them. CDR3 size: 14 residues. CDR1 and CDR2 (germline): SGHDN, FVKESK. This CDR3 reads CASSQGTCWGASFF. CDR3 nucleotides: TGTGCCAGCAGCCAAGGGACGTGTTGGGGGGCCTCGTTCTTC.

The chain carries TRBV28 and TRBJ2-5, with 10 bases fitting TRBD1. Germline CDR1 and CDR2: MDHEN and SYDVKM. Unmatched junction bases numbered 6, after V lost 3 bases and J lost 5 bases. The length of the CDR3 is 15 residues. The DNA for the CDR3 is TGTGCCAGCAGTTTTTCCGGGACAGGGGATGAGACCCAGTACTTC. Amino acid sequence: CASSFSGTGDETQYF.

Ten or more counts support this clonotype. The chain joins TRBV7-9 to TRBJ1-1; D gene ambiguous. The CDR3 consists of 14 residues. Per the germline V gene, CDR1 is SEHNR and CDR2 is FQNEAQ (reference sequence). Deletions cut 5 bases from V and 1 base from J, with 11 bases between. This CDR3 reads CASSPLDGNTEAFF. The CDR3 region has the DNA TGTGCCAGCAGCCCTTTGGACGGGAACACTGAAGCTTTCTTT.

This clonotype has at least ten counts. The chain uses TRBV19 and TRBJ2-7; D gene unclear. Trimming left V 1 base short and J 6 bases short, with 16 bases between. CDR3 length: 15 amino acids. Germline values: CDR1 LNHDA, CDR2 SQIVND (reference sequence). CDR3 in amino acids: CASSIGTGLGSEQYF. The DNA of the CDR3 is TGTGCCAGTAGTATAGGAACGGGTTTGGGCAGCGAGCAGTACTTC.

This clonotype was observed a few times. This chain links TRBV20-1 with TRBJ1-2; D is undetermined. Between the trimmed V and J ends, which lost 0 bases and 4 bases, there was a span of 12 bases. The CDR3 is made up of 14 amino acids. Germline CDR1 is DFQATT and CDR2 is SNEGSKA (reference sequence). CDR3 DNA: TGCAGTGCTAGAGATGTGCAGGTTTCCTATGGCTACACCTTC. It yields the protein CSARDVQVSYGYTF.

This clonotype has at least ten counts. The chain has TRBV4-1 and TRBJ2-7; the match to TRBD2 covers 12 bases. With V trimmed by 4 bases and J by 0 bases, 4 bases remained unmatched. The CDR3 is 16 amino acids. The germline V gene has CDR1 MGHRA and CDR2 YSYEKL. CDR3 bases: TGCGCCAGCAGCCCAGGACTAGCGGGGAGCTCCTACGAGCAGTACTTC. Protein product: CASSPGLAGSSYEQYF.

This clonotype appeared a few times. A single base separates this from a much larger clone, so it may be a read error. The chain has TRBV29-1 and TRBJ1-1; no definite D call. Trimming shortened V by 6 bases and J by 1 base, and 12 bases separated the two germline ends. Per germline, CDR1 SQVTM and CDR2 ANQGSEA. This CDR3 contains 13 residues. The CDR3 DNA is TGCAGCGTCACAGATTTGGCGAACACTGAAGCTTTCTTT. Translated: CSVTDLANTEAFF. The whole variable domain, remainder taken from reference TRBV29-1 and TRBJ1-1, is SAVISQKPSRDICQRGTSLTIQCQVDSQVTMMFWYRQQPGQSLTLIATANQGSEATYESGFVIDKFPISRPNLTFSTLTVSNMSPEDSSIYLCSVTDLANTEAFFGQGTRLTVV.

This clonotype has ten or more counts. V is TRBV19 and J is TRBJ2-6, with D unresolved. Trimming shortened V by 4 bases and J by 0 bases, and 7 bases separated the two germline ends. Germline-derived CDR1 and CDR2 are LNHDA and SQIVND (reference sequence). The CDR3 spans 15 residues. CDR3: CASSTSGSGANVLTF. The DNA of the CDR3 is TGTGCCAGTAGTACGTCTGGCTCTGGGGCCAACGTCCTGACTTTC.

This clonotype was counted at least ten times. The CDR3 nucleotides are TGTGCCAGTAGTATCCCCAAGCGGGGTAGGACGGCCTCCTACGAGCAGTACTTC. Protein sequence: CASSIPKRGRTASYEQYF. The chain combines TRBV19 with TRBJ2-7, with 7 bases aligning to TRBD2. This CDR3 has 18 amino acids. Germline CDR1 reads LNHDA; CDR2 reads SQIVND (reference sequence). V trimming: 3 bases; J trimming: 0 bases; junction bases outside the gene matches: 14. The whole variable domain, remainder taken from reference TRBV19 and TRBJ2-7, is DGGITQSPKYLFRKEGQNVTLSCEQNLNHDAMYWYRQDPGQGLRLIYYSQIVNDFQKGDIAEGYSVSREKKESFPLTVTSAQKNPTAFYLCASSIPKRGRTASYEQYFGPGTRLTVT.

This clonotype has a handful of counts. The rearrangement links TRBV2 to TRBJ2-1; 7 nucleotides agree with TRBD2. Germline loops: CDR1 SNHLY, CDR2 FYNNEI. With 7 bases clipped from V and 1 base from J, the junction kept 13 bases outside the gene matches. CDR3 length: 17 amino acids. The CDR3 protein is CASMDLASGESYNEQFF. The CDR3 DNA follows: TGTGCCAGCATGGATTTGGCTAGCGGCGAATCCTACAATGAGCAGTTCTTC.

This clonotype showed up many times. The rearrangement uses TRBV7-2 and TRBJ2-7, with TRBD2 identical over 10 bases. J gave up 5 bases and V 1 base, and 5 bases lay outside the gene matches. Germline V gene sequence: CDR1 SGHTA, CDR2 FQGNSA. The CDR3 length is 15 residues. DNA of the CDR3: TGTGCCAGCAGCTTAGTAACTAGCGGGATCCACGAGCAGTACTTC. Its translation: CASSLVTSGIHEQYF.

CDR3 DNA sequence: TGTGCCAGCAGACGAGAGGGGGCTGAGACCCAGTACTTC. Translating gives CASRREGAETQYF. The chain joins TRBV3-1 to TRBJ2-5, with 7 bases fitting TRBD1. Germline V CDR1 and CDR2: LGHDT, YNNKEL (reference sequence). Unmatched junction bases numbered 6, after V lost 6 bases and J lost 5 bases. The CDR3 sequence is 13 residues long.

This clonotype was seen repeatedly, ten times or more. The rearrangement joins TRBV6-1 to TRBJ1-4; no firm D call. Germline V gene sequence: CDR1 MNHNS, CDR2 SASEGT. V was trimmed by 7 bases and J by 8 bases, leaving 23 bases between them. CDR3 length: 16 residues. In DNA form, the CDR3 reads TGTGCCAGCACCTTGAAGGGTATCGAACTGCCGGAAAAACTGTTTTTT. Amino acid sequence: CASTLKGIELPEKLFF.

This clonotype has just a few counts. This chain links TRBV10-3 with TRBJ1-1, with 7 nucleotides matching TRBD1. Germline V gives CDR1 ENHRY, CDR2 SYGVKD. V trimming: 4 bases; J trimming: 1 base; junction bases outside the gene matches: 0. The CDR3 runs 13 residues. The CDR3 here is CAISGTGNTEAFF. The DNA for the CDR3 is TGTGCCATCAGTGGGACAGGGAACACTGAAGCTTTCTTT.

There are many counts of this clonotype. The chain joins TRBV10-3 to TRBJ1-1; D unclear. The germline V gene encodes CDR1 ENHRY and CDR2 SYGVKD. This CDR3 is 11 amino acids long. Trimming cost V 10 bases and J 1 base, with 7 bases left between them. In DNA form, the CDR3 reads TGTGCCACCGGGCGGAACACTGAAGCTTTCTTT. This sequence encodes CATGRNTEAFF.

In DNA form, the CDR3 reads TGTGCCAGCAGTTTACAGGGAGGGGCAGATACGCAGTATTTT. Its translation is CASSLQGGADTQYF. The V call is TRBV6-2 or TRBV6-3, the J call TRBJ2-3; possible D gene TRBD2, 7 bases. The CDR3 sequence is 14 residues long. CDR1 and CDR2 (germline): MNHEY, SVGEGT. With 4 bases removed from V and 4 bases from J, the gap between germline ends came to 12 bases.

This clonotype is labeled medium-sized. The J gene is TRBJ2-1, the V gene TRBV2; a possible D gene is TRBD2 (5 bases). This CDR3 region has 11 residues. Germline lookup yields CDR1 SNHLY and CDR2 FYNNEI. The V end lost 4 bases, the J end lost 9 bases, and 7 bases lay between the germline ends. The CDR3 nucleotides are TGTGCCAGCAGTGGGCGGGTTGAGCAGTTCTTC. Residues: CASSGRVEQFF.

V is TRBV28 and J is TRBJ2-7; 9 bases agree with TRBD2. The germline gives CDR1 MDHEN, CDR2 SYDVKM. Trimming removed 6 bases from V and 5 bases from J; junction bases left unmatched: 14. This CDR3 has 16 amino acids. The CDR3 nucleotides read TGTGCCAGCAGCTTAATCGGCGGGAGGGCCAGGCACGAGCAGTACTTC. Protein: CASSLIGGRARHEQYF. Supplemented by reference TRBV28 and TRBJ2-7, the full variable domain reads DVKVTQSSRYLVKRTGEKVFLECVQDMDHENMFWYRQDPGLGLRLIYFSYDVKMKEKGDIPEGYSVSREKKERFSLILESASTNQTSMYLCASSLIGGRARHEQYFGPGTRLTVT.

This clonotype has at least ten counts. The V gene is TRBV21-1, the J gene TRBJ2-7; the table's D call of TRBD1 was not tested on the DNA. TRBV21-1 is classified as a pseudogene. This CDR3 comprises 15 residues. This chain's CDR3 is CASSKTPGQAYEQYF. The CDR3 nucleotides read TGTGCCAGCAGCAAAACCCCCGGACAAGCTTACGAGCAGTACTTC.

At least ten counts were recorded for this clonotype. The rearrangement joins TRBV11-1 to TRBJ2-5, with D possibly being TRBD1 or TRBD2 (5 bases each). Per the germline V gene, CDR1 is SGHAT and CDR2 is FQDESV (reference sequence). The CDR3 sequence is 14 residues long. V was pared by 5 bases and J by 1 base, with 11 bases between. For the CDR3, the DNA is TGTGCCAGCAGCCCGGCCGGGACCCAAGAGACCCAGTACTTC. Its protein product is CASSPAGTQETQYF.

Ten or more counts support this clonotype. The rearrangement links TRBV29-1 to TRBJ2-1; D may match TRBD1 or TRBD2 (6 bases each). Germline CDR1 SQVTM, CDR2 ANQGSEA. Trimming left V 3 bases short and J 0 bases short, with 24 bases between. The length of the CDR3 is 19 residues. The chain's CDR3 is CSVDTLSGAGVLSYNEQFF. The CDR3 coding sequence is TGCAGCGTTGATACGTTGTCGGGAGCAGGGGTTCTCTCCTACAATGAGCAGTTCTTC.

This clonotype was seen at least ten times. The CDR3 spells CSVARGSEAFF. CDR3 nucleotides: TGCAGCGTTGCGAGGGGGTCTGAAGCTTTCTTT. This chain links TRBV29-1 with TRBJ1-1; the D gene is possibly TRBD1 (6 bases). Deletions cut 4 bases from V and 6 bases from J, with 9 bases between. Germline lookup yields CDR1 SQVTM and CDR2 ANQGSEA. CDR3 size: 11 residues.